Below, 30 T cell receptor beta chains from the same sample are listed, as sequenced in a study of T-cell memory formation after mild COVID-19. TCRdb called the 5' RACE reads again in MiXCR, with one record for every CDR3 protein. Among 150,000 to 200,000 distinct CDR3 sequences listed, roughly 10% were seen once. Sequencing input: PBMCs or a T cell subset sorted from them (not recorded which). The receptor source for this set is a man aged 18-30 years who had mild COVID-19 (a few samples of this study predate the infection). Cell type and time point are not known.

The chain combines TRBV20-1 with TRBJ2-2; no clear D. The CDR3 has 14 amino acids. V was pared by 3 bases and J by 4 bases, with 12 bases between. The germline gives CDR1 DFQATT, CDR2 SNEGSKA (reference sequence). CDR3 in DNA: TGCAGTGCTAGCTGGGTTGCCAGCACCGGGGAGCTGTTTTTT. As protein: CSASWVASTGELFF.

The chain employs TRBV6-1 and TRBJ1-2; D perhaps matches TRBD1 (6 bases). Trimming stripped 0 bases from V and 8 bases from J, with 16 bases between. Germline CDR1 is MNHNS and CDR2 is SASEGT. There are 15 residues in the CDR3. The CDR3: CASSEALAGGRGYTF. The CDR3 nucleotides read TGTGCCAGCAGTGAAGCCCTAGCGGGGGGCAGAGGCTACACCTTC.

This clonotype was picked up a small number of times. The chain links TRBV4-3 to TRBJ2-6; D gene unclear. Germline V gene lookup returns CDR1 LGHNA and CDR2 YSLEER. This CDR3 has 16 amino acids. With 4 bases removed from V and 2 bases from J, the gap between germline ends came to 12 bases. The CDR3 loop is CASSLRRTAGANVLTF. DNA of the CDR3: TGCGCCAGCAGCCTCCGCCGGACGGCTGGGGCCAACGTCCTGACTTTC.

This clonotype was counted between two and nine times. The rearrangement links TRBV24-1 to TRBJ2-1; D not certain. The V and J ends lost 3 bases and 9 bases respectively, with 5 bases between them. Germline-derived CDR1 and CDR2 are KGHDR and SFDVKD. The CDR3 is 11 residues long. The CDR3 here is CATSDRVEQFF. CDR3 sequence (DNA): TGTGCCACCAGTGATCGGGTTGAGCAGTTCTTC.

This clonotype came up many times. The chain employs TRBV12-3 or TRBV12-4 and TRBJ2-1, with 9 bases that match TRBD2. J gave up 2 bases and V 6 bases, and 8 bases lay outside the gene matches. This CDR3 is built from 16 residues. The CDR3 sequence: CASSSLSGGTYNEQFF. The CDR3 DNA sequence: TGTGCCAGCAGCTCCCTAAGCGGGGGGACCTACAATGAGCAGTTCTTC.

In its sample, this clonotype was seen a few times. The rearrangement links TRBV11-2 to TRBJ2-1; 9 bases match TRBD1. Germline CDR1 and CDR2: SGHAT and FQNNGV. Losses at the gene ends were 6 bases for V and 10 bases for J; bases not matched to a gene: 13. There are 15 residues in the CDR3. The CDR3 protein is CASRRPGQGRLEQFF. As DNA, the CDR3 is TGTGCCAGCAGGAGACCGGGACAGGGACGTTTGGAGCAGTTCTTC.

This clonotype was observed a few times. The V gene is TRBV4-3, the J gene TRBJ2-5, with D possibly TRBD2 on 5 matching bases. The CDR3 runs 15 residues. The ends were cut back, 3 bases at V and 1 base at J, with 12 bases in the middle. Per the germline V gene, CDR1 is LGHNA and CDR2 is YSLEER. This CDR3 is CASSQNSDLQETQYF. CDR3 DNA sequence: TGCGCCAGCAGCCAGAATAGCGACCTCCAAGAGACCCAGTACTTC.

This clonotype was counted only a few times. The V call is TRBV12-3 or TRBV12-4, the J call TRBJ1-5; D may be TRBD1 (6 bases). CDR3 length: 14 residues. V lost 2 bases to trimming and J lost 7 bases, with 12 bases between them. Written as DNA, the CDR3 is TGTGCCAGCAGTTTATCAAGGGGGGTGCAGCCCCAGCATTTT. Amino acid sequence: CASSLSRGVQPQHF.

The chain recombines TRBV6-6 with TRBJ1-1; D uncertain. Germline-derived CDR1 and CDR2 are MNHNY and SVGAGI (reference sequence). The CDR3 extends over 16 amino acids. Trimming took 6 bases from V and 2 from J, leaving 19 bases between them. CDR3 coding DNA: TGTGCCAGCAGGGACGATTCTACAGCGGGTAACACTGAAGCTTTCTTT. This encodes CASRDDSTAGNTEAFF.

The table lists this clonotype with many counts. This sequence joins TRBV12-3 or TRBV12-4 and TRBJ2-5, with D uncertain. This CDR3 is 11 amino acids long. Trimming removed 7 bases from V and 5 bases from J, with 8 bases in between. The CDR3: CASTQGETQYF. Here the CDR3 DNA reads TGTGCCAGCACCCAAGGGGAGACCCAGTACTTC.

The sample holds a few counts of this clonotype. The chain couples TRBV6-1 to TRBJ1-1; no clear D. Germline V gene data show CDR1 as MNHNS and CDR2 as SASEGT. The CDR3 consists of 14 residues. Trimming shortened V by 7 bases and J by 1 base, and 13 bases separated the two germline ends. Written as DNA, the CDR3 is TGTGCCAGCAAGACGTCAGGCTCGAACACTGAAGCTTTCTTT. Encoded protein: CASKTSGSNTEAFF.

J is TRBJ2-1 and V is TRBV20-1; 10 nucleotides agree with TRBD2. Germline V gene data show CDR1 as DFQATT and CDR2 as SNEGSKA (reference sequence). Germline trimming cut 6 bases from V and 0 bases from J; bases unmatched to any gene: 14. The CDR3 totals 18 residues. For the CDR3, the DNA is TGCAGTGCCCGGACTAGCGGCTCTTCCCTTAGCTCCTACAATGAGCAGTTCTTC. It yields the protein CSARTSGSSLSSYNEQFF.

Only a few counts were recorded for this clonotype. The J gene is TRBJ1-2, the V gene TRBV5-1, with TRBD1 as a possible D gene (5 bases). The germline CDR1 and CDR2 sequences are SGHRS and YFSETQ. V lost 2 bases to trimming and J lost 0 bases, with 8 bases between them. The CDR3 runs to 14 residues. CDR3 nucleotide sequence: TGCGCCAGCAGCTTACAGGACGCTAACTATGGCTACACCTTC. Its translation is CASSLQDANYGYTF.

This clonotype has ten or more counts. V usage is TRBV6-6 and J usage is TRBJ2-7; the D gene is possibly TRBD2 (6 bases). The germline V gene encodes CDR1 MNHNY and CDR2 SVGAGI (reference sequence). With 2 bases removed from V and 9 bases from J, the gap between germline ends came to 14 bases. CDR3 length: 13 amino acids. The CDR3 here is CASSYAGMKGQYV. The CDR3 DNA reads TGTGCCAGCAGTTACGCGGGGATGAAAGGGCAGTACGTC.

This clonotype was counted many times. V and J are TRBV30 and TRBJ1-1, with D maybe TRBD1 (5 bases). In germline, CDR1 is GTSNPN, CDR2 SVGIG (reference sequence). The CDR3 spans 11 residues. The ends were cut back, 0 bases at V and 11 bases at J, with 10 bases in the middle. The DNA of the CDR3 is TGTGCCTGGAGTGTTCAGGGATCGGCTTTCTTT. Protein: CAWSVQGSAFF.

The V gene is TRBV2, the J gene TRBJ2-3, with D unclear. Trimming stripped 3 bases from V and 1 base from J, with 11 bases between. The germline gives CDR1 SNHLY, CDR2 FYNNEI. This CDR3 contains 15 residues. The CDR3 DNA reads TGTGCCAGCAGTGATAGGGTCCAGGGCACAGATACGCAGTATTTT. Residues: CASSDRVQGTDTQYF.

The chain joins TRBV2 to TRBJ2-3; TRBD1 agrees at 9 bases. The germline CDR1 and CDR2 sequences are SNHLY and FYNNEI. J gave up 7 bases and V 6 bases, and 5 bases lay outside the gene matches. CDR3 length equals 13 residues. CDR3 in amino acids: CASSRQGVNTQYF. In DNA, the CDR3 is TGTGCCAGCAGCCGACAGGGGGTAAATACGCAGTATTTT. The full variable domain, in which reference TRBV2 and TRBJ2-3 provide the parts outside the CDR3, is EPEVTQTPSHQVTQMGQEVILRCVPISNHLYFYWYRQILGQKVEFLVSFYNNEISEKSEIFDDQFSVERPDGSNFTLKIRSTKLEDSAMYFCASSRQGVNTQYFGPGTRLTVL.

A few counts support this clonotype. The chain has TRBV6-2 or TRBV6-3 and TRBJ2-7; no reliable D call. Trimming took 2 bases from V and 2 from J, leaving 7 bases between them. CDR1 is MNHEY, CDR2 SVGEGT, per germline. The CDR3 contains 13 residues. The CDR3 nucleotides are TGTGCCAGCAGTTACGGGAAAGCCTACGAGCAGTACGTC. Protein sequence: CASSYGKAYEQYV.

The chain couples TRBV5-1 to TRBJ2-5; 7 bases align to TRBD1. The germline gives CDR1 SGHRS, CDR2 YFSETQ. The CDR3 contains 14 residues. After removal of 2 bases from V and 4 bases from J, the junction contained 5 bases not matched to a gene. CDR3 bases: TGCGCCAGCAGCTTTCAAACAGGGGTAGAGACCCAGTACTTC. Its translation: CASSFQTGVETQYF. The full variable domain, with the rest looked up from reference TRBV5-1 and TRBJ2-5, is KAGVTQTPRYLIKTRGQQVTLSCSPISGHRSVSWYQQTPGQGLQFLFEYFSETQRNKGNFPGRFSGRQFSNSRSEMNVSTLELGDSALYLCASSFQTGVETQYFGPGTRLLVL.

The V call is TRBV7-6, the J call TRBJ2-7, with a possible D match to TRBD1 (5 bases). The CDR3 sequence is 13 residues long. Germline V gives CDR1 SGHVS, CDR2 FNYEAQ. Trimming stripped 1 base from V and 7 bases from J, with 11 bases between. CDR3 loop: CASSLDPQGEQYV. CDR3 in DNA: TGTGCCAGCAGCTTAGATCCGCAGGGAGAGCAGTACGTC.

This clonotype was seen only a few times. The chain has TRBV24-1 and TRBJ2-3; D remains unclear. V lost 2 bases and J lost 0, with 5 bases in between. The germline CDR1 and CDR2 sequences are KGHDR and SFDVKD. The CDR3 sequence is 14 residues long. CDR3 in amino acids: CATSDSGSTDTQYF. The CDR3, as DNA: TGTGCCACCAGTGATTCTGGGAGCACAGATACGCAGTATTTT.

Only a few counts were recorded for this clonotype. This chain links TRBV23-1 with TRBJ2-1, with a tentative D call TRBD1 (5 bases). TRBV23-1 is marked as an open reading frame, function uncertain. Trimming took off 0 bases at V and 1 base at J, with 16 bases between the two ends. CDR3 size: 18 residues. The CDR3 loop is CASSQSRARVCSYNEQFF. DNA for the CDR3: TGCGCCAGCAGTCAATCGCGCGCCAGGGTTTGTTCCTACAATGAGCAGTTCTTC.

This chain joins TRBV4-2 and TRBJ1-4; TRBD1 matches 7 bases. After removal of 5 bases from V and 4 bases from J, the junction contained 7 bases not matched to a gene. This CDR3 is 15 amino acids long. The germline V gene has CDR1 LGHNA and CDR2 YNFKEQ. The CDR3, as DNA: TGTGCCAGCAGCTTCGGGACAGTAGGTAATGAAAAACTGTTTTTT. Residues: CASSFGTVGNEKLFF.

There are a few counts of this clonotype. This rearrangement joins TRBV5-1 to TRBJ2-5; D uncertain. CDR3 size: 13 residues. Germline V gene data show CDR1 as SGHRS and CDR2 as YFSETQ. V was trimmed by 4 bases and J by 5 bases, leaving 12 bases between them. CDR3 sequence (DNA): TGCGCCAGCAGCACGGTTCCTCGGGAGACCCAGTACTTC. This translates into CASSTVPRETQYF.

CDR3 protein: CASSPHLGGYTF. The CDR3, as DNA: TGTGCCAGCAGCCCCCACCTGGGTGGCTACACCTTC. The chain links TRBV7-9 to TRBJ1-2, with D hard to call. Trimming shortened V by 5 bases and J by 7 bases, and 11 bases separated the two germline ends. The CDR3 loop spans 12 amino acids. Germline V gene lookup returns CDR1 SEHNR and CDR2 FQNEAQ (reference sequence).

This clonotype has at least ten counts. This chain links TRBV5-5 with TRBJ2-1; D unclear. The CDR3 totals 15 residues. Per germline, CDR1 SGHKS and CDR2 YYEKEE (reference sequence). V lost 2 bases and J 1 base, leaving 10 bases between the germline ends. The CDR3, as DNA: TGTGCCAGCAGCTTATTGGGCGATTCCTACAATGAGCAGTTCTTC. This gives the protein CASSLLGDSYNEQFF.

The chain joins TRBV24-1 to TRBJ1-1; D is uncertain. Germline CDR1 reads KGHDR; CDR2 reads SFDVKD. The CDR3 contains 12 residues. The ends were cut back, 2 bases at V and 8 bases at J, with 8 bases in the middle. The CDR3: CATSDSRQEAFF. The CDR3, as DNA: TGTGCCACCAGTGATTCAAGGCAAGAAGCTTTCTTT.

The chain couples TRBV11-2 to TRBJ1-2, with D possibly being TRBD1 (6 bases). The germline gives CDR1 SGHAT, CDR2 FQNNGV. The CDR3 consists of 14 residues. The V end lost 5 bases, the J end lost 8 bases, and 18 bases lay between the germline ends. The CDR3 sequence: CASSRVPQGTGYTF. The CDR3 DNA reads TGTGCCAGCAGCCGCGTACCCCAGGGGACAGGCTACACCTTC.

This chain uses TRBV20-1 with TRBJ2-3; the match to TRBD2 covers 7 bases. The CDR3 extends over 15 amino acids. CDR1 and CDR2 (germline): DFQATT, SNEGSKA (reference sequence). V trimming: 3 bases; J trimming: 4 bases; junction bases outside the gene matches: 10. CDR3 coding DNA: TGCAGTGCTAGGGGCCTAGCGGCTACTGCAGATACGCAGTATTTT. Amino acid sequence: CSARGLAATADTQYF.

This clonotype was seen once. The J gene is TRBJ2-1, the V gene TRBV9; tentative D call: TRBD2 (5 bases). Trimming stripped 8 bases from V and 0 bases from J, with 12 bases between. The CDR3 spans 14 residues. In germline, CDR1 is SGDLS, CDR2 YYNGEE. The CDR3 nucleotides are TGTGCCAGTCAAGCGGTGAGCTCCTACAATGAGCAGTTCTTC. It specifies CASQAVSSYNEQFF.